This T cell receptor (beta chain) stems from a study of cytomegalovirus exposure and HLA in healthy donors. Amplification used 60 Vbeta primers and 13 Jbeta primers. Assay used: immunoSEQ multiplex PCR; TCRdb lists only in-frame clones, some missing. The sample holds 150,000 to 200,000 clones, about 82% seen once. This CDR3 is 15 amino acids long. Notes on the study in general: Across donors, most TCRs were seen rarely, yet some public ones were widespread.

This clone was recorded a few times. Its antigen remains unknown. The source of this sequence is a young woman in good health and CMV-seronegative. The sequenced sample was PBMCs. This chain connects TRBV21-1 to TRBJ1-6; TRBD1 was called by the table and not checked on the DNA. TRBV21-1 is given as a pseudogene. CDR3 region: CASSKSSGVCSPLHF. In DNA form, the CDR3 reads TGTGCCAGCAGCAAATCTTCAGGCGTTTGTTCACCCCTCCACTTT.